This T cell receptor (beta chain) appears in the sequencing data of a study of T cell responses to AZD1222 COVID-19 vaccine. Notes on this clone: Its matching antigen is unknown. Other DNA sequences in the sample encode the same CDR3.

Study conclusions and caveats: After the peak T cell response, and only then, were repertoires sampled. Baseline seropositives among AZD1222 recipients totaled only five or six. CD4 TCRs associated with vaccination spanned spike, dominating at 160-218 and 743-854. The donors showed a predominance of white British ancestry and of females, with possible underestimation of clonal diversity.

The table came from immunoSEQ multiplex PCR; TCRdb's copy has only in-frame clones and leaves some out. The repertoire holds under 150,000 clones, with more than 90% as singletons. CDR1 and CDR2 from the germline V gene are SGHVS and FQNEAQ. Trimming took 1 base from V and 4 from J, leaving 13 bases between them. The CDR3 consists of 15 residues. The material sequenced was peripheral blood, taken on day 0 of AZD1222 vaccination. The chain is built from TRBV7-8 and TRBJ1-1, with D possibly TRBD1 on 5 matching bases. The sequence derives from an adult in good health. CDR3 sequence reads: CASSLGGGLGTEAFF. CDR3 DNA sequence: TGTGCCAGCAGCTTAGGTGGGGGGTTAGGCACTGAAGCTTTCTTT. Full variable domain (rest looked up from reference TRBV7-8 and TRBJ1-1): GAGVSQSPRYKVAKRGQDVALRCDPISGHVSLFWYQQALGQGPEFLTYFQNEAQLDKSGLPSDRFFAERPEGSVSTLKIQRTQQEDSAVYLCASSLGGGLGTEAFFGQGTRLTVV.